A single TCR beta chain is shown here with its context. The data were taken from a study of T cell changes during pregnancy in multiple sclerosis. Generated by immunoSEQ multiplex PCR, the TCRdb table keeps only in-frame clones and is missing some. The sample has around 95,000 clones, 94% seen once. Germline CDR1 LNHDA, CDR2 SQIVND (reference sequence). The CDR3 is made up of 12 amino acids. V trimming: 10 bases; J trimming: 0 bases; junction bases outside the gene matches: 3. Sequencing was performed on peripheral blood, taken after pregnancy. The rearrangement uses TRBV19 and TRBJ2-7, with TRBD1 matching over 7 bases. This receptor was taken from a female donor in good health, enrolled as a control in a pregnancy study. For the CDR3, the DNA is TGTGCCACCCAGGGGGTCTCCTACGAGCAGTACTTC. Protein sequence: CATQGVSYEQYF.